This T cell receptor (beta chain) was recovered during a study of cytomegalovirus exposure and HLA in healthy donors. The PCR contained 60 Vbeta and 13 Jbeta primers. The method was immunoSEQ multiplex PCR; TCRdb's version includes in-frame clones alone and lacks a portion of them. The table shows roughly 190,000 clones, with 78% occurring only once. Study conclusions and caveats: As immune exposure information, only CMV serostatus was available.

Comment on this clone: Its antigen is currently unknown.

V shed 1 base and J shed 1 base, with 9 bases lying between them. This CDR3 region has 15 residues. Germline CDR1 reads KGHSH; CDR2 reads LQKENI. The V call is TRBV18, the J call TRBJ2-3; D is unresolved. The sequenced sample was PBMCs. This TCR was recovered from a female donor in good health and CMV-seronegative. The CDR3 nucleotides are TGTGCCAGCTCACCACTAGACACTGGCACAGATACGCAGTATTTT. Translation gives CASSPLDTGTDTQYF.